Below are 14 T cell receptor beta chains sequenced from a single sample in a study of control samples from healthy donors and cancer patients. The table came from immunoSEQ multiplex PCR; TCRdb's copy has only in-frame clones and leaves some out. Of roughly 120,000 clones in the sample, about 90% were seen once. Source material: blood. The origin of the receptors is a man aged 45-60 years in good health.

The V call is TRBV5-1, the J call TRBJ2-1; no definite D call. The CDR3 loop spans 12 amino acids. Trimming left V 2 bases short and J 5 bases short, with 5 bases between. Germline CDR1 reads SGHRS; CDR2 reads YFSETQ. Here the CDR3 reads CASSFGNNEQFF. DNA for the CDR3: TGCGCCAGCAGCTTCGGCAACAATGAGCAGTTCTTC. Together with reference TRBV5-1 and TRBJ2-1, the CDR3 gives the full variable domain: KAGVTQTPRYLIKTRGQQVTLSCSPISGHRSVSWYQQTPGQGLQFLFEYFSETQRNKGNFPGRFSGRQFSNSRSEMNVSTLELGDSALYLCASSFGNNEQFFGPGTRLTVL.

The chain recombines TRBV25-1 with TRBJ2-2; D gene uncertain. V lost 0 bases, J lost 0 bases, and 8 bases lay in between. The germline CDR1 and CDR2 sequences are MGHDK and SYGVNS. This CDR3 has 16 residues. The CDR3 DNA is TGTGCCAGCAGTGAATACCGCCAGACGAACACCGGGGAGCTGTTTTTT. Translation gives CASSEYRQTNTGELFF.

The chain carries TRBV7-8 and TRBJ1-5; 8 nucleotides line up with TRBD1. Germline CDR1 is SGHVS and CDR2 is FQNEAQ. V lost 1 base, J lost 4 bases, and 6 bases stayed unmatched. The CDR3 spans 16 residues. The CDR3 DNA reads as TGTGCCAGCAGCTTAGGACCTGACAGGGGTAATCAGCCCCAGCATTTT. Translation gives CASSLGPDRGNQPQHF.

The chain carries TRBV10-3 and TRBJ1-2, with D possibly matching TRBD1 (6 bases). V was shortened by 0 bases and J by 2 bases, with 10 bases between the two germline ends. The CDR3 consists of 15 residues. Germline assignment: CDR1 ENHRY and CDR2 SYGVKD. The CDR3 sequence is CAISESGGLNYGYTF. The CDR3 nucleotides are TGTGCCATCAGTGAGTCGGGGGGGCTGAACTATGGCTACACCTTC.

The CDR3 bases are TGTGCCAGCAGCTTAGGGGGGACAGGGGTCCGTTCGGAGACCCAGTACTTC. This translates into CASSLGGTGVRSETQYF. The V gene is TRBV7-9, the J gene TRBJ2-5, with 10 bases fitting TRBD1. V gave up 1 base and J gave up 5 bases; unmatched junction bases: 10. This CDR3 is built from 17 residues. Germline-derived CDR1 and CDR2 are SEHNR and FQNEAQ (reference sequence).

This rearrangement joins TRBV30 to TRBJ2-2; 10 nucleotides match TRBD1. This CDR3 spans 14 amino acids. Germline V gene sequence: CDR1 GTSNPN, CDR2 SVGIG (reference sequence). With V trimmed by 3 bases and J by 3 bases, 1 base remained unmatched. This chain's CDR3 is CAWRGTGDTGELFF. The DNA for the CDR3 is TGTGCCTGGAGGGGGACAGGGGACACCGGGGAGCTGTTTTTT.

This chain uses TRBV29-1 with TRBJ1-1; TRBD1 matches 7 bases. With 4 bases clipped from V and 3 bases from J, the junction kept 5 bases outside the gene matches. This CDR3 is 13 amino acids long. The germline gives CDR1 SQVTM, CDR2 ANQGSEA. The CDR3 nucleotides read TGCAGCGTTGCTACAGGGGAGGACACTGAAGCTTTCTTT. Protein: CSVATGEDTEAFF.

The chain couples TRBV7-8 to TRBJ2-1; 9 bases fit TRBD2. The CDR3 loop spans 17 amino acids. The germline CDR1 and CDR2 sequences are SGHVS and FQNEAQ. J gave up 6 bases and V 1 base, and 10 bases lay outside the gene matches. CDR3 nucleotides: TGTGCCAGCAGCTTAGTGCGGGCGGGGGGGCTAAGCAATGAGCAGTTCTTC. It is translated as CASSLVRAGGLSNEQFF.

The chain recombines TRBV5-1 with TRBJ2-1; 9 bases map to TRBD2. The CDR3 is made up of 18 amino acids. V lost 3 bases and J lost 4; bases outside the gene matches: 14. CDR1 and CDR2 from the germline V gene are SGHRS and YFSETQ. CDR3: CASSWGSGGSFTYNEQFF. The CDR3 DNA sequence: TGCGCCAGCAGCTGGGGTAGCGGGGGCTCCTTTACGTACAATGAGCAGTTCTTC.

The rearrangement links TRBV3-1 (or the pseudogene TRBV3-2) to TRBJ1-1, with D unresolved. CDR1 LGHDT and CDR2 YNNKEL come from the germline V gene (reference sequence). The CDR3 has 16 residues. Trimming removed 3 bases at V and 1 base at J, with 15 bases between. Here the CDR3 reads CASSHRLRVGNTEAFF. Here the CDR3 DNA reads TGTGCCAGCAGCCATCGTCTGCGGGTTGGGAACACTGAAGCTTTCTTT.

This chain joins TRBV19 and TRBJ1-1, with D hard to call. CDR1 and CDR2 (germline): LNHDA, SQIVND (reference sequence). V lost 4 bases, J lost 1 base, and 10 bases lay in between. CDR3 length: 14 residues. The DNA of the CDR3 is TGTGCCAGTAGTAGAAGCCTAGGGAACACTGAAGCTTTCTTT. Residues: CASSRSLGNTEAFF.

The CDR3 loop is CSASIPRYGGGRTDTQYF. In DNA, the CDR3 is TGCAGTGCTAGTATCCCTCGATACGGGGGAGGGCGCACAGATACGCAGTATTTT. V is TRBV20-1 and J is TRBJ2-3; the match to TRBD2 covers 7 bases. The germline V gene encodes CDR1 DFQATT and CDR2 SNEGSKA (reference sequence). The CDR3 length is 18 residues. Losses at the gene ends were 3 bases for V and 1 base for J; bases not matched to a gene: 16.

The J gene is TRBJ2-7, the V gene TRBV18; possibly TRBD2 for D (6 bases). Trimming stripped 2 bases from V and 6 bases from J, with 11 bases between. Germline V gives CDR1 KGHSH, CDR2 LQKENI. CDR3 length: 13 amino acids. DNA for the CDR3: TGTGCCAGCTCACCAGCGGGGTATCGCGAGCAGTACTTC. Translating gives CASSPAGYREQYF.

V and J are TRBV6-5 and TRBJ2-7; 7 bases are a match to TRBD1. Germline CDR1 reads MNHEY; CDR2 reads SVGAGI. The CDR3 totals 13 residues. V dropped 4 bases and J dropped 2; count of bases not matched to a gene: 2. In DNA form, the CDR3 reads TGTGCCAGCAGTTCAGGGGGAACCTACGAGCAGTACTTC. Residues: CASSSGGTYEQYF.